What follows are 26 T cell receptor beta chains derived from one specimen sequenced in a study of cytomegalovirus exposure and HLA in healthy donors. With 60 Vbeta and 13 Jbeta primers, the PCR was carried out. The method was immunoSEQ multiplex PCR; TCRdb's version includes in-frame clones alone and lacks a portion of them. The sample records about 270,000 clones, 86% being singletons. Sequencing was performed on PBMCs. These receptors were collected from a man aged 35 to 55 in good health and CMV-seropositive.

CDR3 loop: CASSARAGQGLSNYGYTF. As DNA, the CDR3 is TGTGCCAGCAGCGCCCGAGCTGGACAGGGTTTGTCTAACTATGGCTACACCTTC. V usage is TRBV21-1 and J usage is TRBJ1-2; the table's D call, TRBD1, was not checked against the DNA. TRBV21-1 is annotated as a pseudogene. This CDR3 spans 18 amino acids.

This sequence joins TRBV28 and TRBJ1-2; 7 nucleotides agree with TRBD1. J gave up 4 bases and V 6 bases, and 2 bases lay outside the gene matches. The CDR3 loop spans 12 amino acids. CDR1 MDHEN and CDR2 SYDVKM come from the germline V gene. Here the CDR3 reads CASSRQGYGYTF. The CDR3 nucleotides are TGTGCCAGCAGCCGACAGGGCTATGGCTACACCTTC.

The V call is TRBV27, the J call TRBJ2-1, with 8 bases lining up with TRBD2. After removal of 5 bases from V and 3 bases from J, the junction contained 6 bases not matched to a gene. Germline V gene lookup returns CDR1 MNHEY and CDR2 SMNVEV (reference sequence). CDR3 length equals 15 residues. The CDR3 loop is CASSHRSGGYNEQFF. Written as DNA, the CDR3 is TGTGCCAGCAGTCACCGAAGCGGGGGCTACAATGAGCAGTTCTTC.

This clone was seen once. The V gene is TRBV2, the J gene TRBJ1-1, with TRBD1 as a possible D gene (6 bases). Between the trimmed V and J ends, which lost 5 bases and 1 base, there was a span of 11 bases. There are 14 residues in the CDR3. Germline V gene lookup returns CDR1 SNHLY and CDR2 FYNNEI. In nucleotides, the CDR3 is TGTGCCAGCAGTCTGGGGGCTGGGAACACTGAAGCTTTCTTT. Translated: CASSLGAGNTEAFF.

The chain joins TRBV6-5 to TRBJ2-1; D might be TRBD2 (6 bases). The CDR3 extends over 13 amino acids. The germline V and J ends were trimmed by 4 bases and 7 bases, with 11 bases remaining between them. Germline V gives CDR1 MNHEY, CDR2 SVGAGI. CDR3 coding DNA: TGTGCCAGCAGTTTCCGAAGCGGGAATGAGCAGTTCTTC. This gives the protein CASSFRSGNEQFF.

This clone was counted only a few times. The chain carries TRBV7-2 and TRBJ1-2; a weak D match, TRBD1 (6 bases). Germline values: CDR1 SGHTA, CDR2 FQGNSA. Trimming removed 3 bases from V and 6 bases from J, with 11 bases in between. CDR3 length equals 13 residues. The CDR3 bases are TGTGCCAGCAGCTTTACAGGGCGGGATGGCTACACCTTC. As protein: CASSFTGRDGYTF. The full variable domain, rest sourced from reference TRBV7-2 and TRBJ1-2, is GAGVSQSPSNKVTEKGKDVELRCDPISGHTALYWYRQSLGQGLEFLIYFQGNSAPDKSGLPSDRFSAERTGGSVSTLTIQRTQQEDSAVYLCASSFTGRDGYTFGSGTRLTVV.

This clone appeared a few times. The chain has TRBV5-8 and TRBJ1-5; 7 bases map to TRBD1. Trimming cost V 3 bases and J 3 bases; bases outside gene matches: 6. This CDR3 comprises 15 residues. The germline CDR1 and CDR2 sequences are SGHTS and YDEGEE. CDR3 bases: TGTGCCAGCAGCTCGGGACAGAAGATCAATCAGCCCCAGCATTTT. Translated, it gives CASSSGQKINQPQHF.

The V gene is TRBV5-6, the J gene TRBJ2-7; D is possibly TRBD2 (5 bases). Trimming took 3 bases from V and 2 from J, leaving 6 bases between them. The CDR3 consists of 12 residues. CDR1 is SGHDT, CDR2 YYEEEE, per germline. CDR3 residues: CASSSGTYEQYF. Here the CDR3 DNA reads TGTGCCAGCAGCTCCGGGACCTACGAGCAGTACTTC.

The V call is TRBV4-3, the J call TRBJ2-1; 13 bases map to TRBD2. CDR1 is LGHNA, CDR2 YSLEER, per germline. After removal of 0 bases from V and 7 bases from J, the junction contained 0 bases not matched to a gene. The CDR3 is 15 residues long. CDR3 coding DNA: TGCGCCAGCAGCCAAGAGGGACTAGCGGGAAATGAGCAGTTCTTC. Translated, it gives CASSQEGLAGNEQFF.

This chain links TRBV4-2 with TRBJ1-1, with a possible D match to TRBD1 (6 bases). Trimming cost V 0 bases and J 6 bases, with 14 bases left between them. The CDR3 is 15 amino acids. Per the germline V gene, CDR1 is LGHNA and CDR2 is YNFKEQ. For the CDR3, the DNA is TGTGCCAGCAGCCAAGATAGTGGGGGGGCCGCTGAAGCTTTCTTT. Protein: CASSQDSGGAAEAFF.

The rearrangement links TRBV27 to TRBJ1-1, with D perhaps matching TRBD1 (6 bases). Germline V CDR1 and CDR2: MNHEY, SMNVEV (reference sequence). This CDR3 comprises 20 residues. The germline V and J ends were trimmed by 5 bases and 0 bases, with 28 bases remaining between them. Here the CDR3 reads CASSLRSDLRGGSMNTEAFF. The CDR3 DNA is TGTGCCAGCAGTCTCCGATCCGATCTCAGGGGAGGGTCCATGAACACTGAAGCTTTCTTT.

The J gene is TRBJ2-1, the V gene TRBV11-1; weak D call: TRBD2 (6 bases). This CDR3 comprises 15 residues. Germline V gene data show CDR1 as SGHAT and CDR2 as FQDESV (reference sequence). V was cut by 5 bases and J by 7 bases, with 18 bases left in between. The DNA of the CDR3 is TGTGCCAGCAGCCAAGAGGAGGGGAAATGGAATGAGCAGTTCTTC. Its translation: CASSQEEGKWNEQFF.

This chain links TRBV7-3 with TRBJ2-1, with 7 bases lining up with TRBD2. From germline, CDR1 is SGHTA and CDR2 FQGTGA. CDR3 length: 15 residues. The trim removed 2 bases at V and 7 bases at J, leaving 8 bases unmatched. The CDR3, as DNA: TGTGCCAGCAGCTTATTGGGGGAGGGCCGTAATGAGCAGTTCTTC. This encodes CASSLLGEGRNEQFF.

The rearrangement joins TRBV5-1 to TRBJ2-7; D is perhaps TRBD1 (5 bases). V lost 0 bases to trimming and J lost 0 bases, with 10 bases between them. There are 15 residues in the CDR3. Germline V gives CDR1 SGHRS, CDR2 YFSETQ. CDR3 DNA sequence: TGCGCCAGCAGCTTGGAGGGGTTCGACTCCTACGAGCAGTACTTC. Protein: CASSLEGFDSYEQYF. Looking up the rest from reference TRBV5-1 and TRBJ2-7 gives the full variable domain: KAGVTQTPRYLIKTRGQQVTLSCSPISGHRSVSWYQQTPGQGLQFLFEYFSETQRNKGNFPGRFSGRQFSNSRSEMNVSTLELGDSALYLCASSLEGFDSYEQYFGPGTRLTVT.

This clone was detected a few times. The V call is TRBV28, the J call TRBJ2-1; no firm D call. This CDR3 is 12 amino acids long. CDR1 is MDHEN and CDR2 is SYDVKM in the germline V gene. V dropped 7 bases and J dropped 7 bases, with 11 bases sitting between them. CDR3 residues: CASTTSSNEQFF. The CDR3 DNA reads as TGTGCCAGCACGACTTCCTCGAATGAGCAGTTCTTC.

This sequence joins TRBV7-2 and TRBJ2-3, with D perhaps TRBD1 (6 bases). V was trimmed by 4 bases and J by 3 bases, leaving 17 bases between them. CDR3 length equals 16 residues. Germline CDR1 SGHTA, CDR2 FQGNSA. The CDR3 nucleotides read TGTGCCAGCAGCTCGGGACATCTCTCAACTACAGATACGCAGTATTTT. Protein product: CASSSGHLSTTDTQYF. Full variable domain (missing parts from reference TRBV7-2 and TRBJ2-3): GAGVSQSPSNKVTEKGKDVELRCDPISGHTALYWYRQSLGQGLEFLIYFQGNSAPDKSGLPSDRFSAERTGGSVSTLTIQRTQQEDSAVYLCASSSGHLSTTDTQYFGPGTRLTVL.

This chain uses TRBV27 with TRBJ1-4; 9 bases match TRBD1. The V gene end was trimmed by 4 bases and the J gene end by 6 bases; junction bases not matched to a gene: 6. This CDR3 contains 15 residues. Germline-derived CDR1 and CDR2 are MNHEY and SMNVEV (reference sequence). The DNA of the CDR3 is TGTGCCAGCAGTTCTGGGACAGGGCTTTATGAAAAACTGTTTTTT. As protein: CASSSGTGLYEKLFF.

The DNA of the CDR3 is TGTGCCAGCAGCACAGGGGACAGGGGAAATGAAAAACTGTTTTTT. Its translation: CASSTGDRGNEKLFF. This rearrangement joins TRBV9 to TRBJ1-4; 10 bases fit TRBD1. Germline CDR1 and CDR2: SGDLS and YYNGEE. This CDR3 comprises 15 residues. Unmatched junction bases numbered 5, after V lost 4 bases and J lost 5 bases.

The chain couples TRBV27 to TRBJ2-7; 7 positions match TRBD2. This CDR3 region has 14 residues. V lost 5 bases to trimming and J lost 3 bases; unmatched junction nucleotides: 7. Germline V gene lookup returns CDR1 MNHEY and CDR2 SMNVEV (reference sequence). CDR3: CASSISGIFYEQYF. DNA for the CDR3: TGTGCCAGCAGTATCAGCGGGATCTTCTACGAGCAGTACTTC.

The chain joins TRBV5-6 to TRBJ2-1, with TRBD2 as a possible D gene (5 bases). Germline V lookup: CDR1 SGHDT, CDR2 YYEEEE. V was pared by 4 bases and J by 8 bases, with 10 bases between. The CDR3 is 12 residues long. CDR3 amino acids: CASSVEEDEQFF. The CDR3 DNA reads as TGTGCCAGCAGCGTAGAGGAGGATGAGCAGTTCTTC.

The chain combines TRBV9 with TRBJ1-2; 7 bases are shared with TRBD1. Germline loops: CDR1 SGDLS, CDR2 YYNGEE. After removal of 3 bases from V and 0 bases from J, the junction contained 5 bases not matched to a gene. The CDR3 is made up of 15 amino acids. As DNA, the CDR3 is TGTGCCAGCAGCGGTTCTGGGACAGCTAACTATGGCTACACCTTC. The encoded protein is CASSGSGTANYGYTF. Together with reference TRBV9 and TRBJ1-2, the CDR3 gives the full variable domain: DSGVTQTPKHLITATGQRVTLRCSPRSGDLSVYWYQQSLDQGLQFLIQYYNGEERAKGNILERFSAQQFPDLHSELNLSSLELGDSALYFCASSGSGTANYGYTFGSGTRLTVV.

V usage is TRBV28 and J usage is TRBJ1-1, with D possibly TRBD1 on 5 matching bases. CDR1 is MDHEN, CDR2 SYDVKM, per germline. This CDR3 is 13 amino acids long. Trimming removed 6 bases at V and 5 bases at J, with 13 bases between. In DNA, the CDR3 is TGTGCCAGCAGAGCAGCGGGGGGAACTGAAGCTTTCTTT. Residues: CASRAAGGTEAFF. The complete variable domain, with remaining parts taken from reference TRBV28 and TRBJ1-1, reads DVKVTQSSRYLVKRTGEKVFLECVQDMDHENMFWYRQDPGLGLRLIYFSYDVKMKEKGDIPEGYSVSREKKERFSLILESASTNQTSMYLCASRAAGGTEAFFGQGTRLTVV.

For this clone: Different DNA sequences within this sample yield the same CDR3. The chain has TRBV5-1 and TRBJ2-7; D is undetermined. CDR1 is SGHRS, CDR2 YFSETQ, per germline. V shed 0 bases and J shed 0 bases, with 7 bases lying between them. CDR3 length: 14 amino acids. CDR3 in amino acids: CASSLVVSSYEQYF. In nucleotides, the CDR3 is TGCGCCAGCAGCTTGGTAGTGAGCTCCTACGAGCAGTACTTC.

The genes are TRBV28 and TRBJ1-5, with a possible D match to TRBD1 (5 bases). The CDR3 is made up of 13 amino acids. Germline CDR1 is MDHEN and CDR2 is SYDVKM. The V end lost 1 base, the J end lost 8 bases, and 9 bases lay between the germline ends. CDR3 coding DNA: TGTGCCAGCAGTTTATCCCCCAGGGAGCCCCAGCATTTT. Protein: CASSLSPREPQHF.

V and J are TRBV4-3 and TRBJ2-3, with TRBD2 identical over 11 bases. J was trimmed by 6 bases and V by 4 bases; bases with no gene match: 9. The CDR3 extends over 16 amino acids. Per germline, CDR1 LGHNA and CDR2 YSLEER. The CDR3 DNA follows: TGCGCCAGCAGCCTAACTAGCGGGAGCCTGGAGGATACGCAGTATTTT. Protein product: CASSLTSGSLEDTQYF.

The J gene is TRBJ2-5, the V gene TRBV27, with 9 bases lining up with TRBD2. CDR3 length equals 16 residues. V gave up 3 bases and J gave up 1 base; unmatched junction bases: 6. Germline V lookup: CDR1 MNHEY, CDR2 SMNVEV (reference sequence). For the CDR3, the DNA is TGTGCCAGCAGTTTTTCGCTAGCGGGGCGCCAAGAGACCCAGTACTTC. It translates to CASSFSLAGRQETQYF.